This entry features one T cell receptor beta chain sequence. Its specificity is not known. The V end was cut by 4 bases, the J end by 2 bases, with 15 bases between. The CDR3 spans 15 residues. Germline V lookup: CDR1 MNHEY, CDR2 SVGAGI. The sample is drawn from a study of shared clonotypes between healthy human individuals. Overall study: Each donor had three CD4 naive, three CD4 memory, two CD8 naive and one CD8 memory plate.

Study results and caveats: Naive subsets typically showed greater estimated richness than memory subsets. Inspection by rarefaction showed sorted-subset sequencing to be incomplete despite large depth. Non-shared clonotypes had lower generation probabilities than clonotypes shared by all four sorted-subset donors.

Sequenced by immunoSEQ multiplex PCR; TCRdb stores in-frame clones only, minus some. Of about 1.5 million clones detected, 98% appear once; the ten largest clones hold 0.45%. The source of this sequence is a man under 40 in good health. Sample: naive CD4+ T cells sorted from blood. As for subset: CD45RA+ positively selected. The gene calls are TRBV6-5 and TRBJ2-7; either TRBD1 or TRBD2 may fit D (5 bases each). In DNA form, the CDR3 reads TGTGCCAGCAGTTCACCGGGACGACCAACCTACGAGCAGTACTTC. This gives the protein CASSSPGRPTYEQYF.